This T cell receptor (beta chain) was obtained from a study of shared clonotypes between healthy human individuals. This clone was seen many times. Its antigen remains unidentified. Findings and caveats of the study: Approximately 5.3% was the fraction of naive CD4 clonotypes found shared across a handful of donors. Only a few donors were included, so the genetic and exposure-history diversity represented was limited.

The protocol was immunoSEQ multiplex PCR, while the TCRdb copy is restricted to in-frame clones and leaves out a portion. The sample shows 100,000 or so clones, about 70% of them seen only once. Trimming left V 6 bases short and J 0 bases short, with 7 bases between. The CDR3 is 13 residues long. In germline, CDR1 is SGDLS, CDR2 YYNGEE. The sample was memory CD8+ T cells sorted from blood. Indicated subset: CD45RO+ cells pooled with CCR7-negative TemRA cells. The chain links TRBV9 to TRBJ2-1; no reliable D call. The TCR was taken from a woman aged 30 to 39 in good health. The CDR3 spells CASNRGSYNEQFF. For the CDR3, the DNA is TGTGCCAGCAACCGCGGCTCCTACAATGAGCAGTTCTTC.